Following are 8 T cell receptor beta chains from one sample sequenced in a study of blood T cell repertoires in COVID-19. The method was immunoSEQ multiplex PCR; TCRdb's version includes in-frame clones alone and lacks a portion of them. The sample yields 120,000 or so clones, 80% seen once. Source material: peripheral blood. The receptors here all came from a man aged 60 to 69 with active or convalescent COVID-19.

The genes are TRBV29-1 and TRBJ2-1; TRBD2 is a possible D gene (6 bases). Trimming cost V 6 bases and J 0 bases, with 18 bases left between them. From germline, CDR1 is SQVTM and CDR2 ANQGSEA. The CDR3 consists of 16 residues. The DNA of the CDR3 is TGCAGCGTCGTGATAGCGGAGGGAAGCTCCTACAATGAGCAGTTCTTC. It is translated as CSVVIAEGSSYNEQFF.

A few counts support this clone. Other DNA variants within this sample encode the same CDR3. The rearrangement uses TRBV24-1 and TRBJ2-7; tentative D call: TRBD1 (6 bases). The germline V and J ends were trimmed by 3 bases and 1 base, with 9 bases remaining between them. Germline V gene lookup returns CDR1 KGHDR and CDR2 SFDVKD. The CDR3 consists of 14 residues. The CDR3 here is CATSDPGTSYEQYF. For the CDR3, the DNA is TGTGCCACCAGTGATCCCGGGACATCCTACGAGCAGTACTTC.

This chain connects TRBV9 to TRBJ2-5, with TRBD1 matching over 8 bases. CDR3 length equals 15 residues. The V and J ends lost 0 bases and 2 bases, in that order; junction bases with no gene match: 3. Germline lookup yields CDR1 SGDLS and CDR2 YYNGEE. CDR3 region: CASSVAWTGQETQYF. DNA for the CDR3: TGTGCCAGCAGCGTAGCTTGGACAGGGCAAGAGACCCAGTACTTC.

The chain joins TRBV7-2 to TRBJ2-1; the match to TRBD2 covers 9 bases. CDR3 length: 16 amino acids. The trim removed 4 bases at V and 7 bases at J, leaving 11 bases unmatched. In germline, CDR1 is SGHTA, CDR2 FQGNSA. CDR3 amino acids: CASSSSGGRAENEQFF. The CDR3 coding sequence is TGTGCCAGCAGCTCTTCTGGCGGGAGGGCGGAGAATGAGCAGTTCTTC.

The chain recombines TRBV28 with TRBJ2-7; 11 positions agree with TRBD2. V shed 5 bases, J shed 6 bases, and the junction held 9 bases outside the gene matches. In germline, CDR1 is MDHEN, CDR2 SYDVKM. The length of the CDR3 is 15 residues. CDR3 loop: CASSVSGRATIEQYF. The CDR3 nucleotides read TGTGCCAGCAGTGTTAGCGGGAGGGCCACTATCGAGCAGTACTTC.

This rearrangement joins TRBV15 to TRBJ1-4; D perhaps matches TRBD1 (5 bases). This CDR3 is 14 amino acids long. Looked up from germline, CDR1 is LNHNV and CDR2 is YYDKDF (reference sequence). V lost 5 bases, J lost 0 bases, and 7 bases lay in between. CDR3 DNA sequence: TGTGCCACCAGCCCAGGGTCAACTAATGAAAAACTGTTTTTT. Encoded protein: CATSPGSTNEKLFF.

V gene TRBV5-1 combines with J gene TRBJ1-6, with 7 bases lining up with TRBD1. Germline-derived CDR1 and CDR2 are SGHRS and YFSETQ. The CDR3 length is 14 residues. After removal of 3 bases from V and 7 bases from J, the junction contained 4 bases not matched to a gene. The CDR3 protein is CASSSGQENSPLHF. The CDR3 DNA follows: TGCGCCAGCAGCTCCGGACAGGAGAATTCACCCCTCCACTTT.

The chain links TRBV7-2 to TRBJ2-4; 11 bases are a match to TRBD2. Per germline, CDR1 SGHTA and CDR2 FQGNSA. This CDR3 is built from 16 residues. Trimming at V came to 5 bases and at J to 4 bases, leaving 7 bases not matched to a gene. The CDR3 DNA reads TGTGCCAGCAGCCAAGGGACTAGCGGATTTAAAAACATTCAGTACTTC. It yields the protein CASSQGTSGFKNIQYF.